This T cell receptor beta chain was retrieved from a study of cytotoxic CD8 clonotypes in ibrutinib-treated CLL. For the study at large: Response specimens were obtained following a median treatment duration of around 12 months, with a range of 6 to 36.

Germline assignment: CDR1 SGHTA and CDR2 FQGNSA. The trim removed 1 base at V and 1 base at J, leaving 13 bases unmatched. CDR3 length equals 19 residues. Investigators sought sequencing depths of between 1 in 200,000 and 1 in 1 million T cells. This table comes from immunoSEQ multiplex PCR, and its TCRdb copy is limited to in-frame clones, with some not included. There are roughly 58,000 clones in the sample; roughly 54% occur only once, and roughly a quarter lies in the top ten. The chain recombines TRBV7-2 with TRBJ2-7, with 10 bases matching TRBD2. The sequence derives from a human donor with chronic lymphocytic leukemia. The material was PBMCs, obtained at disease progression, from a patient treated with ibrutinib. Here the CDR3 reads CASSLGFRGTSGVSYEQYF. CDR3 coding DNA: TGTGCCAGCAGCTTAGGGTTCCGTGGCACTAGCGGGGTTTCCTACGAGCAGTACTTC.